Below, one T cell receptor (beta chain) is given with its context. Its antigen is not known. Assay: immunoSEQ multiplex PCR; the TCRdb copy retains only in-frame clones and omits some. The sample contains fewer than 200,000 clones, around 89% of which appear only once. Time point defined: blood 4 weeks post-SBRT, at nephrectomy. Treatment denoted: 15 Gy SBRT to primary tumor, nephrectomy 4 weeks later. The germline CDR1 and CDR2 sequences are SGHDT and YYEEEE. The CDR3 is made up of 13 amino acids. V dropped 2 bases and J dropped 4 bases, with 10 bases sitting between them. The sample comes from a study of radiation and T cells in renal cell carcinoma. Study observations and caveats: In blood, top tumor clones expanded by 2 weeks, shrinking by 4.

The V gene is TRBV5-6, the J gene TRBJ2-7; D is ambiguous. Sequencing was performed on blood, taken from a patient whose treatment included radiotherapy and nephrectomy. This TCR derives from a woman aged 50 to 60 with renal cell carcinoma. The CDR3 spells CASSLGITYEQYF. For the CDR3, the DNA is TGTGCCAGCAGCTTAGGAATTACGTACGAGCAGTACTTC.